Shown below are 24 T cell receptor beta chains from a single sample sequenced in a study of blood T cell repertoires in COVID-19. Produced via immunoSEQ multiplex PCR; TCRdb's table is partial and in-frame only. The sample holds 70,000 or so clones, roughly four fifths seen once. Sequencing used peripheral blood. These receptors were collected from a man between 70 and 80 years old with acute or convalescent COVID-19.

This chain joins TRBV4-3 and TRBJ1-4; possible D gene TRBD1, 5 bases. Trimming stripped 3 bases from V and 8 bases from J, with 13 bases between. In germline, CDR1 is LGHNA, CDR2 YSLEER. The CDR3 covers 14 residues. CDR3 in amino acids: CASSQGQDEEKLFF. CDR3 bases: TGCGCCAGCAGCCAGGGGCAGGATGAGGAAAAACTGTTTTTT.

This clone was seen only a few times. This rearrangement joins TRBV5-6 to TRBJ1-1; a weak D match, TRBD1 (6 bases). V lost 1 base and J 1 base, leaving 8 bases between the germline ends. Germline CDR1 and CDR2: SGHDT and YYEEEE. There are 14 residues in the CDR3. The CDR3 loop reads CASSLYRENTEAFF. Written as DNA, the CDR3 is TGTGCCAGCAGCTTGTACAGGGAGAACACTGAAGCTTTCTTT.

The gene calls are TRBV6-2 or TRBV6-3 and TRBJ2-7; 10 bases are shared with TRBD1. Germline V gives CDR1 MNHEY, CDR2 SVGEGT. The CDR3 has 16 residues. The J segment lost 2 bases and the V segment lost 1 base, leaving 5 bases of the junction unmatched. The CDR3 spells CASSYFTGQGTYEQYF. The DNA of the CDR3 is TGTGCCAGCAGTTACTTCACGGGACAGGGGACCTACGAGCAGTACTTC.

The CDR3 nucleotides read TGTGCCAGCAGCCCCTCCGAGGACCAGTACTTC. It yields the protein CASSPSEDQYF. The rearrangement joins TRBV7-3 to TRBJ2-5; no clear D gene. CDR1 is SGHTA and CDR2 is FQGTGA in the germline V gene. Trimming took 5 bases from V and 10 from J, leaving 11 bases between them. The CDR3 runs to 11 residues.

This clone has just a few counts. The chain couples TRBV24-1 to TRBJ2-3; TRBD2 agrees at 7 bases. The CDR3 length is 15 residues. The J segment lost 8 bases and the V segment lost 0 bases, leaving 7 bases of the junction unmatched. Germline CDR1 KGHDR, CDR2 SFDVKD. CDR3 nucleotide sequence: TGTGCCACCAGTGATTTGACGGGAGGAGCGAGTACGCAGTATTTT. Translating it yields CATSDLTGGASTQYF.

The chain is built from TRBV19 and TRBJ2-2, with D perhaps TRBD2 (5 bases). The V gene's germline CDR1 is LNHDA and CDR2 SQIVND (reference sequence). Trimming pared 5 bases from V and 8 bases from J, leaving 18 bases between. The CDR3 spans 15 residues. The CDR3 bases are TGTGCCAGTAGTTTAGGGAGTCCAAACGTAGGGGAGCTGTTTTTT. It codes for CASSLGSPNVGELFF.

This clone appeared a few times. J is TRBJ1-1 and V is TRBV11-2; 7 bases match TRBD1. The CDR3 is made up of 13 amino acids. Germline CDR1 is SGHAT and CDR2 is FQNNGV. V was clipped by 5 bases and J by 3 bases; unmatched bases: 3. The CDR3 DNA sequence: TGTGCCAGCAGCACCGACAGGGACACTGAAGCTTTCTTT. Its protein product is CASSTDRDTEAFF.

The chain recombines TRBV5-1 with TRBJ2-1; no firm D call. This CDR3 has 15 residues. Per germline, CDR1 SGHRS and CDR2 YFSETQ. V lost 0 bases and J lost 4, with 11 bases in between. The CDR3 protein is CASSLVADRYNEQFF. CDR3 sequence (DNA): TGCGCCAGCAGCTTGGTCGCTGATAGATACAATGAGCAGTTCTTC.

The J gene is TRBJ2-7, the V gene TRBV10-3; the D gene is possibly TRBD2 (5 bases). CDR3 size: 13 residues. Germline V gives CDR1 ENHRY, CDR2 SYGVKD. The V end was cut by 10 bases, the J end by 3 bases, with 16 bases between. The CDR3 sequence: CANQEGNNYEQYF. The CDR3 region has the DNA TGTGCCAACCAAGAGGGTAACAACTACGAGCAGTACTTC.

J is TRBJ1-5 and V is TRBV6-2 or TRBV6-3, with TRBD1 matching 10 bases. This CDR3 has 15 amino acids. CDR1 and CDR2 from the germline V gene are MNHEY and SVGEGT. V gave up 5 bases and J gave up 6 bases; unmatched junction bases: 7. The CDR3 loop is CASSHFGTGAQPQHF. DNA for the CDR3: TGTGCCAGCAGTCATTTCGGGACAGGGGCTCAGCCCCAGCATTTT.

This chain joins TRBV5-4 and TRBJ1-1, with D uncertain. Germline V gene sequence: CDR1 SGHNT, CDR2 YYREEE (reference sequence). The CDR3 loop spans 14 amino acids. V lost 0 bases and J lost 5, with 11 bases in between. For the CDR3, the DNA is TGTGCCAGCAGCTTGGGTCAGGAGGGTACTGAAGCTTTCTTT. Protein sequence: CASSLGQEGTEAFF.

The gene calls are TRBV6-2 or TRBV6-3 and TRBJ2-5; maybe TRBD2 (7 bases). The V and J ends lost 2 bases and 5 bases respectively, with 18 bases between them. The CDR3 length is 16 residues. Per germline, CDR1 MNHEY and CDR2 SVGEGT. The CDR3: CASSYGRGRGGETQYF. CDR3 sequence (DNA): TGTGCCAGCAGTTACGGCCGCGGGAGAGGGGGGGAGACCCAGTACTTC.

The rearrangement links TRBV7-8 to TRBJ2-4, with D perhaps matching TRBD2 (6 bases). Germline V gives CDR1 SGHVS, CDR2 FQNEAQ. Trimming removed 5 bases at V and 0 bases at J, with 17 bases between. The CDR3 covers 17 residues. The CDR3 spells CASSPPERVLAKNIQYF. Here the CDR3 DNA reads TGTGCCAGCAGCCCGCCAGAGCGGGTCCTAGCCAAAAACATTCAGTACTTC. The full variable domain, its missing parts supplied by reference TRBV7-8 and TRBJ2-4, is GAGVSQSPRYKVAKRGQDVALRCDPISGHVSLFWYQQALGQGPEFLTYFQNEAQLDKSGLPSDRFFAERPEGSVSTLKIQRTQQEDSAVYLCASSPPERVLAKNIQYFGAGTRLSVL.

The chain couples TRBV4-3 to TRBJ2-1, with D hard to call. Germline-derived CDR1 and CDR2 are LGHNA and YSLEER. V dropped 0 bases and J dropped 5 bases, with 14 bases sitting between them. The CDR3 is 16 residues long. CDR3 DNA: TGCGCCAGCAGCCAAGAAACCGAAGCCGAACACAATGAGCAGTTCTTC. This codes for CASSQETEAEHNEQFF.

The V and J genes are TRBV4-1 and TRBJ2-1, with TRBD2 matching 7 bases. V dropped 8 bases and J dropped 7; count of bases not matched to a gene: 11. Germline-derived CDR1 and CDR2 are MGHRA and YSYEKL. This CDR3 has 14 amino acids. CDR3 sequence: CASFGAGAKNEQFF. The CDR3 DNA reads as TGCGCCAGCTTCGGGGCGGGAGCAAAAAATGAGCAGTTCTTC.

The CDR3: CSVETDTQYF. CDR3 coding DNA: TGCAGCGTGGAGACAGATACGCAGTATTTT. This rearrangement joins TRBV29-1 to TRBJ2-3; D uncertain. CDR3 length: 10 amino acids. The germline V gene encodes CDR1 SQVTM and CDR2 ANQGSEA. Deletions cut 6 bases from V and 3 bases from J, with 4 bases between.

V gene TRBV28 combines with J gene TRBJ1-2; a possible D gene is TRBD1 (5 bases). Germline-derived CDR1 and CDR2 are MDHEN and SYDVKM. The CDR3 sequence is 14 residues long. V was cut by 5 bases and J by 7 bases, with 17 bases left in between. DNA for the CDR3: TGTGCCAGCAGTCCCTCCGGGGGGATCGGTGGCTACACCTTC. Translated: CASSPSGGIGGYTF.

The CDR3, as DNA: TGTGCCAGCAACCTTCGGAGGGCGTCCCAAGAGACCCAGTACTTC. Protein sequence: CASNLRRASQETQYF. The J gene is TRBJ2-5, the V gene TRBV6-5, with D possibly TRBD2 on 6 matching bases. Germline V gives CDR1 MNHEY, CDR2 SVGAGI. The germline V and J ends were trimmed by 7 bases and 1 base, with 16 bases remaining between them. This CDR3 is 15 amino acids long.

This clone was observed many times. The chain employs TRBV28 and TRBJ1-1; 9 positions agree with TRBD1. CDR3 length equals 14 residues. Germline V gives CDR1 MDHEN, CDR2 SYDVKM. V lost 2 bases to trimming and J lost 5 bases; unmatched junction nucleotides: 3. The CDR3 here is CASSLGTGWTEAFF. The CDR3 DNA is TGTGCCAGCAGTTTAGGGACAGGGTGGACTGAAGCTTTCTTT. Variable domain in full (rest from reference TRBV28 and TRBJ1-1): DVKVTQSSRYLVKRTGEKVFLECVQDMDHENMFWYRQDPGLGLRLIYFSYDVKMKEKGDIPEGYSVSREKKERFSLILESASTNQTSMYLCASSLGTGWTEAFFGQGTRLTVV.

This clone was seen a single time. This chain uses TRBV4-3 with TRBJ2-3; TRBD2 is a possible D gene (5 bases). The V end was cut by 0 bases, the J end by 0 bases, with 7 bases between. Germline-derived CDR1 and CDR2 are LGHNA and YSLEER. The CDR3 is made up of 15 amino acids. DNA of the CDR3: TGCGCCAGCAGCCAAGAACTAGGGAGCACAGATACGCAGTATTTT. Residues: CASSQELGSTDTQYF.

The chain joins TRBV5-1 to TRBJ2-1; tentatively, D is TRBD1 (6 bases). CDR1 and CDR2 from the germline V gene are SGHRS and YFSETQ. The CDR3 has 17 residues. Trimming stripped 0 bases from V and 0 bases from J, with 13 bases between. CDR3 residues: CASSLAPRDNSYNEQFF. As DNA, the CDR3 is TGCGCCAGCAGCTTGGCCCCCAGGGACAACTCCTACAATGAGCAGTTCTTC.

This clone was detected a few times. The chain couples TRBV28 to TRBJ1-2; D is ambiguous. The CDR3 loop spans 12 amino acids. Germline CDR1 reads MDHEN; CDR2 reads SYDVKM. The V and J ends lost 3 bases and 2 bases respectively, with 4 bases between them. For the CDR3, the DNA is TGTGCCAGCAGTTTTCAAAACTATGGCTACACCTTC. Protein product: CASSFQNYGYTF.

By share, this clone counts as medium-sized (0.01 to 0.1%). The chain combines TRBV24-1 with TRBJ1-2; TRBD1 matches at 8 bases. Germline V gives CDR1 KGHDR, CDR2 SFDVKD. The CDR3 is 13 residues long. The V gene end was trimmed by 9 bases and the J gene end by 8 bases; junction bases not matched to a gene: 10. This CDR3 is CATGQGGLGGYTF. CDR3 nucleotide sequence: TGTGCCACCGGACAGGGAGGCCTAGGGGGCTACACCTTC.

Written as DNA, the CDR3 is TGTGCCAGCACCCCGGGTAGCGGGACGAACACCGGGGAGCTGTTTTTT. Its translation is CASTPGSGTNTGELFF. The chain is built from TRBV5-4 and TRBJ2-2; 8 bases align to TRBD2. Germline V lookup: CDR1 SGHNT, CDR2 YYREEE (reference sequence). With 6 bases clipped from V and 0 bases from J, the junction kept 7 bases outside the gene matches. The CDR3 extends over 16 amino acids. The variable domain in full, with the rest retrieved from reference TRBV5-4 and TRBJ2-2, is ETGVTQSPTHLIKTRGQQVTLRCSSQSGHNTVSWYQQALGQGPQFIFQYYREEENGRGNFPPRFSGLQFPNYSSELNVNALELDDSALYLCASTPGSGTNTGELFFGEGSRLTVL.